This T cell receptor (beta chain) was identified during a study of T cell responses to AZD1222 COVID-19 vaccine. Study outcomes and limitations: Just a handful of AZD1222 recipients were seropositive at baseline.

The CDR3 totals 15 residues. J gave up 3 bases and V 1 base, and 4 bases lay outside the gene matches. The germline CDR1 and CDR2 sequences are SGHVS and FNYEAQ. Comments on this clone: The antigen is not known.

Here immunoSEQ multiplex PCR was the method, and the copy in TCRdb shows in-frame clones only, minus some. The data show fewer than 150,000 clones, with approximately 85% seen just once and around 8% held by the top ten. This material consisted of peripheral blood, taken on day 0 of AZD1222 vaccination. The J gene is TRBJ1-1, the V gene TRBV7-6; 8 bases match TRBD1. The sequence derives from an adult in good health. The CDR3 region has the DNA TGTGCCAGCAGCTTAGAAGTCAGGGGGCACACTGAAGCTTTCTTT. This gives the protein CASSLEVRGHTEAFF.